This T cell receptor beta chain appears in the sequencing data of a study of T cells in Graves' hyperthyroidism and ophthalmopathy. For the study at large: Peripheral blood draws took place at initial diagnosis, ahead of any treatment.

Amplified TCR beta CDR3 regions came from RNA transcripts. HTBI primers were used for first-round RT-PCR of the TCR CDR3. TCRdb reanalysed the multiplex PCR reads using MiXCR and keeps one entry per CDR3 protein. The sample lists about 480,000 distinct CDR3 sequences; approximately 15% were seen once. Uncontrolled infections, other autoimmune diseases, pregnancy or lactation led to exclusion of patients. Ten or more counts support this clonotype. The CDR3 contains 13 residues. Germline loops: CDR1 MNHEY, CDR2 SVGAGI. V gave up 2 bases and J gave up 3 bases, with 7 bases separating them. The sequenced sample was blood. This clonotype was sampled from a woman younger than 35 with Graves' hyperthyroidism. This rearrangement joins TRBV6-5 to TRBJ1-1; unclear D gene. The CDR3 is CASSYEVDTEAFF. For the CDR3, the DNA is TGTGCCAGCAGTTACGAGGTTGACACTGAAGCTTTCTTT.